This TCR beta chain was captured by sequencing in a study of beta chain features in type 1 diabetes listed by TCRdb under 2018. In terms of the full investigation: Mean age, gender distribution, total cell number and subset yield were not different between patients and healthy donors. A total of roughly 99 million sorted cells were examined across all samples, and the number of cells per subset was strongly correlated with RNA yield. The study compared TCRB repertoires of sorted circulating CD4+ T cell subsets between recently diagnosed type 1 diabetes patients and matched healthy donors. Regulatory and stem cell-like memory subsets were obtained from only 8 patients and roughly 8 healthy donors, while naive and central memory subsets were obtained from all 30 or so donors. The paper's findings and limits, for the study overall: Shorter templates might have been favored by PCR, but patient and control samples were amplified and corrected together, so both groups would have been affected equally by any skew. Sequencing cDNA rather than genomic DNA could over-represent highly expressing activated cells, although activation and CD3 levels did not differ between groups. Type 1 diabetes patients showed a moderate but significant shortening of TCRB CDR3 length in all four CD4+ subsets. Naive, central memory and regulatory TCRB repertoires appeared to be more alike among patients than among healthy donors. HLA sub-analyses involved small numbers of individuals, so any influence of HLA type on TCRB rearrangement remained unresolved. At VDJ recombination sites, type 1 diabetes patients had fewer insertions and more deleted nucleotides, which implies abnormalities in thymic rearrangement.

All of the isolated RNA was reverse transcribed with the High Capacity cDNA Reverse Transcription Kit, so expressed TCRB transcripts were sequenced. Stem cell-like memory T cell samples underwent survey-depth immunoSEQ sequencing, averaging approximately 1 million total reads per sample. After sorted cells were lysed in RLT buffer, RNA was extracted with DNase-treated RNeasy Micro or Mini kits, with the choice depending on cell number. To prevent cross-contamination, each cell subset was processed individually, whereas patient and healthy donor samples were processed jointly. Using the immunoSEQ multiplex PCR, TCRB sequences were amplified from cDNA into 87-bp fragments spanning the CDR3 region. The amplicons were sequenced using the Illumina HiSeq platform. The paper's processing steps were these. PCR bias was computationally corrected using synthetic template baselines, reads within Hamming distance 2 were collapsed, and singletons that could not be merged were discarded. Reads were aligned against IMGT so that V, D and J genes, CDR3 length and insertions or deletions at six rearrangement sites could be assigned. Clonotype counts were normalized to sorted cell number within each subset before computing true diversity and Gini coefficients with the tcR R package. Repertoire sharing was quantified using the overlap coefficient calculated on TCRB nucleotide sequences. Not all clones reach the TCRdb copy of this immuneACCESS table, which keeps in-frame sequences only. Checked studies attribute under half of the gap to unresolved V genes and leave the rest unexplained. Clonal size and the V and J genes are those of that table, whereas D and trimming came from the DNA. The table for this sample lists 53,000 or so clones; approximately 60% of them were counted only once. The ten most abundant clones make up 0.25% to 0.35% of the sample.

Counted from cysteine to phenylalanine, this CDR3 has 15 amino acids. Only the CDR3 DNA is retained, 45 bases long and in frame from the first base. Trimming at the junction amounts to 5 bases on V and 2 bases on J, and the germline ends lie 12 bases apart. CDR1 SGHVS and CDR2 FNYEAQ are derived from the germline V gene. This clone was seen only once. Its antigen has not been determined. No much larger clone is present one base from it, and per-base qualities are unavailable. A single peripheral blood draw of around 120 mL on average was collected from each donor into heparinised tubes. Using a panel that included CD45RO, CCR7, CD25, CD127, CD95 and CD27, naive, central memory, regulatory and stem cell-like memory CD4+ T cells were sorted on a BD FACSAria II. Every sorted population had a purity above 98%. PBMCs were isolated right away by Lymphoprep density gradient centrifugation and were stained directly, without culture. So that batch effects would be minimized, each experiment stained and sorted samples in pairs, pairing one healthy donor with one patient.

This TCR came from a woman in her 30s with type 1 diabetes. Sequenced material: stem cell memory CD4+ T cells from blood. The cell subset or site label here, explained by the study, means: stem cell-like memory CD4+ T cells. This receptor chain uses TRBV7-6 and TRBJ2-2, and the D gene may be TRBD2, 6 bases matching. The CDR3 protein sequence reads: CASSPWTTNTGELFF. The bases read TGTGCCAGCAGCCCATGGACTACTAACACCGGGGAGCTGTTTTTT. Supplemented by the reference TRBV7-6 and TRBJ2-2 proteins around the CDR3, the complete variable domain is GAGVSQSPRYKVTKRGQDVALRCDPISGHVSLYWYRQALGQGPEFLTYFNYEAQQDKSGLPNDRFSAERPEGSISTLTIQRTEQRDSAMYRCASSPWTTNTGELFFGEGSRLTVL.